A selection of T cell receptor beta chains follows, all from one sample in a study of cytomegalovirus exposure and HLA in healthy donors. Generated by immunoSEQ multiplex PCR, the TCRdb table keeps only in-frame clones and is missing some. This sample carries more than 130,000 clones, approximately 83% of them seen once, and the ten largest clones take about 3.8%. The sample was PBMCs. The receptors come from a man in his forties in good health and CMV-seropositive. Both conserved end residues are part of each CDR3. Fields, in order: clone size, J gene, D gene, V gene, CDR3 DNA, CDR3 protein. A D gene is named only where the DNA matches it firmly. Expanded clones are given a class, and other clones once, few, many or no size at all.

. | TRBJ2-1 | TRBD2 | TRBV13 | TGTGCCAGCAGTCCGGGACTAGCGGCCTACAATGAGCAGTTCTTC | CASSPGLAAYNEQFF
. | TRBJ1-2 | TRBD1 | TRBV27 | TGTGCCAGCAGTTTAGACAGGGGAAGCTTACTGGGCTACACCTTC | CASSLDRGSLLGYTF
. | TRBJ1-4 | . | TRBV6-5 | TGTGCCAGCAGTTACTGGGGCAGCCCTAATGAAAAACTGTTTTTT | CASSYWGSPNEKLFF
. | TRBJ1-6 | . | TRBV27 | TGTGCCAGCCGTAGGACGGGGGGTTCCAATTCACCCCTCCACTTT | CASRRTGGSNSPLHF
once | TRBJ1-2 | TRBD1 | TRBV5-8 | TGTGCCAGCACCAAGGGGCTGCTTCAATTTGGGACAGGGATTCTTGGCTACACCTTC | CASTKGLLQFGTGILGYTF
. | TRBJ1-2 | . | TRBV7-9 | TGTGCCAGCAGCTCAGACAGGTCGGGCTATGGCTACACCTTC | CASSSDRSGYGYTF
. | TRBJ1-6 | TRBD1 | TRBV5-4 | TGTGCCAGCAGCTTGGCCGACAGGGATGCTTCACCCCTCCACTTT | CASSLADRDASPLHF
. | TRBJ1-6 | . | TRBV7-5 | TGTGCCAGAAGCTTTCGACAGGGGAATTCACCCCTCCACTTT | CARSFRQGNSPLHF
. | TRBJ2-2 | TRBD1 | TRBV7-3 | TGTGCCAGCAGCGCCCGGGACAGAGCGAACACCGGGGAGCTGTTTTTT | CASSARDRANTGELFF
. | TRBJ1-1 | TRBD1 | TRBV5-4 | TGTGCCAGCAGCTCGGGGACAGGCTTGAACACTGAAGCTTTCTTT | CASSSGTGLNTEAFF
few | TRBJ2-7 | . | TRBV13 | TGTGCCAGCAGCTTACGGAACCGTCGAGCGACGCGATCCTACGAGCAGTACTTC | CASSLRNRRATRSYEQYF
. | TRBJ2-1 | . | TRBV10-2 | TGCGCCAGCAGTGAAAGAGGACAGTCCTACAATGAGCAGTTCTTC | CASSERGQSYNEQFF
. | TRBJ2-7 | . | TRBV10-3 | TGTGCCATCAGCCCATCGAGCAGAGGAGCAAGGCAGTACTTC | CAISPSSRGARQYF
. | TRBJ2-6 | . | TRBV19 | TGTGCCAGTAGTATCCTCTCTGGGGCCAACGTCCTGACTTTC | CASSILSGANVLTF
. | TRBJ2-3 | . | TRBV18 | TGTGCCAGCTCACCCCGGGGCACAGATACGCAGTATTTT | CASSPRGTDTQYF
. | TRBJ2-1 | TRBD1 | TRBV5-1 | TGCGCCAGCAGCTTCGGCCAGGGACAGGGGGGCTATGAGCAGTTCTTC | CASSFGQGQGGYEQFF
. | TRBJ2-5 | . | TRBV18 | TGTGCCAGCTCCTCCTCCGGGGCGGGGGAGACCCAGTACTTC | CASSSSGAGETQYF
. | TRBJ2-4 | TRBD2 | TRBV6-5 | TGTGCCAGCAGTTCAGCTAGCGGGGGGCTCGGAAACATTCAGTACTTC | CASSSASGGLGNIQYF
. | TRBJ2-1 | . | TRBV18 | TGTGCCAGCTCACCAAGAGGTGGCGGAGGGAGATCGAATGAGCAGTTCTTC | CASSPRGGGGRSNEQFF
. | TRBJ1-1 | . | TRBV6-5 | TGTGCCAGCAGTTATGGGGCAGGGGCTTTCTTT | CASSYGAGAFF
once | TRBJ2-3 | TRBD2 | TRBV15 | TGTGCCACCAGCAGAAACAGCGGGAGCGGTCACACAGATACGCAGTATTTT | CATSRNSGSGHTDTQYF
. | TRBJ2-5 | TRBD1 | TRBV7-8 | TGTGCCAGCAGCTTAGCCTTTGGACAGGGGCTAGGGGAGACCCAGTACTTC | CASSLAFGQGLGETQYF
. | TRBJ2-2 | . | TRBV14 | TGTGCCAGCAGCCCCCTGGACAGATACACCGGGGAGCTGTTTTTT | CASSPLDRYTGELFF
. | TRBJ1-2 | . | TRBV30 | TGTGCCTGGAGTCCGGAGGGGTTCTATGGCTACACCTTC | CAWSPEGFYGYTF
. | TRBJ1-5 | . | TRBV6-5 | TGTGCCAGCAGTTACTCGGGCAGGGGAGGCAATCAGCCCCAGCATTTT | CASSYSGRGGNQPQHF
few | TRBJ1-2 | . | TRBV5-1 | TGCGCCAGCAGCTTGGACAGCTATGGCTACACCTTC | CASSLDSYGYTF
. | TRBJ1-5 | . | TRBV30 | TGTGCCTGGAACAGCAATAGCAATCAGCCCCAGCATTTT | CAWNSNSNQPQHF
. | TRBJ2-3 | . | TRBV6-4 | TGTGCCAGCAGTGACGGGGGCGGGACAGATACGCAGTATTTT | CASSDGGGTDTQYF
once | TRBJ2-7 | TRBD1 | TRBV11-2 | TGTGCCAGCAGCAAGGACAGGGGGGTAGGTGAGCAGTACTTC | CASSKDRGVGEQYF
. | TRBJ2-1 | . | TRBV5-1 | TGCGCCAGCAGCTTGGCTTCCTTCAATGAGCAGTTCTTC | CASSLASFNEQFF
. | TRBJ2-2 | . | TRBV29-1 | TGCAGCGGGGGGGTCGACCGGGAGCTGTTTTTT | CSGGVDRELFF
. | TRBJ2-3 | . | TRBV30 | TGTGCCTGGAGTTCAATAGGGACCAATCAAGGGGGTACGCAGTATTTT | CAWSSIGTNQGGTQYF
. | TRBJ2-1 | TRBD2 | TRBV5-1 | TGCGCCAGCAGCCCAGACCCGGGAGGGATCGACAATGAGCAGTTCTTC | CASSPDPGGIDNEQFF
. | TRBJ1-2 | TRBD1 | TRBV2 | TGTGCCACGGACAGGGAAGGCGGCTACACCTTC | CATDREGGYTF
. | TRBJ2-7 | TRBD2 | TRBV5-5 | TGTGCCAGCACGAGCGGGATCCACTCCTACGAGCAGTACTTC | CASTSGIHSYEQYF
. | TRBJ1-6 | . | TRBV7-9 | TGTGCCAGCAGCCCCGGTTCCTCCTATAATTCACCCCTCCACTTT | CASSPGSSYNSPLHF
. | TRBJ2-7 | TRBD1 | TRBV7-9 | TGTGCCAGCAGCCCTACCTCGGACAGGCCTTACGAGCAGTACTTC | CASSPTSDRPYEQYF
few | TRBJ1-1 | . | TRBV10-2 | TGCGCCAGCAGTGAGTCGACTCGAAGGCTTGGTAACACTGAAGCTTTCTTT | CASSESTRRLGNTEAFF
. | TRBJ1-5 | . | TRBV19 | TGTGCCAGTAATCGGCCGACAGAGGACAATCAGCCCCAGCATTTT | CASNRPTEDNQPQHF
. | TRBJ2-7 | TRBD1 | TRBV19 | TGTGCCAGTAGTATAGGGTGGACAGGGGGCAGCGAGCAGTACTTC | CASSIGWTGGSEQYF
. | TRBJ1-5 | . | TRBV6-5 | TGTGCCAGCAGCCACAGGGCGCCGGGCCAGCCCCAGCATTTT | CASSHRAPGQPQHF
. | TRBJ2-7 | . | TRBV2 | TGTGCCAGCAGTGACGCCTACGAGCAGTACTTC | CASSDAYEQYF